This T cell receptor beta chain was retrieved from a study of T cell changes during pregnancy in multiple sclerosis. The assay was immunoSEQ multiplex PCR, and TCRdb's table has in-frame clones only and misses some. The sample yields roughly 76,000 clones, over 90% seen once. Between the trimmed V and J ends, which lost 4 bases and 8 bases, there was a span of 23 bases. Germline assignment: CDR1 SGDLS and CDR2 YYNGEE. This CDR3 spans 16 amino acids. This TCR came from a female donor with multiple sclerosis, enrolled in a pregnancy study. Specimen: CD4+ T cells from peripheral blood mononuclear cells, collected after pregnancy. The chain is built from TRBV9 and TRBJ2-3; D may be TRBD2 (6 bases). CDR3 protein: CASSPQGRGFEGTQYF. As DNA, the CDR3 is TGTGCCAGCAGCCCGCAGGGTCGGGGGTTTGAGGGTACGCAGTATTTT.